One T cell receptor (beta chain) is described in this entry. What it binds is not known. In germline, CDR1 is SGHTA, CDR2 FQGNSA. Trimming at V came to 5 bases and at J to 8 bases, leaving 11 bases not matched to a gene. The CDR3 runs to 15 residues. These data are taken from a study of cytomegalovirus exposure and HLA in healthy donors. General study results and limits: More clonal expansion characterized HLA-associated TCR beta chains than equally common others in a later analysis. Earlier analysis found most TCR beta V segments productive about 90% or about 30% of the time. Cytomegalovirus-associated TCR beta chains were listed, numbering under 200.

Amplification used 60 Vbeta primers and 13 Jbeta primers. Assay used: immunoSEQ multiplex PCR; TCRdb lists only in-frame clones, some missing. The sample includes roughly 120,000 clones, about 80% of them seen just once. The sequence was collected from a woman aged 50 to 60 in good health and CMV-seropositive. The sequenced material came from PBMCs. This chain connects TRBV7-2 to TRBJ1-4, with 7 bases aligning to TRBD1. In nucleotides, the CDR3 is TGTGCCAGCAGCCCCAGGGGGGCAGGCGGGGAAAAACTGTTTTTT. Its protein product is CASSPRGAGGEKLFF.